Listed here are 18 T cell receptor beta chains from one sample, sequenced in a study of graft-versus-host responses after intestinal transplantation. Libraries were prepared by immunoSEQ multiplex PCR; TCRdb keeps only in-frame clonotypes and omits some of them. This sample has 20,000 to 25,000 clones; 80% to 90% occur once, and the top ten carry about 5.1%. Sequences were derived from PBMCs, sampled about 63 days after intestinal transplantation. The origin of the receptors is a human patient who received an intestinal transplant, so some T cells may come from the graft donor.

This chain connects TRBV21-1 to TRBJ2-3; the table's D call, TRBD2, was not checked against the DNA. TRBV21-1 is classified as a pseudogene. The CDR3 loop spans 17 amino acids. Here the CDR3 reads CASSSQGGAGATDTQYF. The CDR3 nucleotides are TGTGCCAGCAGCTCCCAAGGAGGAGCGGGGGCCACAGATACGCAGTATTTT.

The DNA of the CDR3 is TGTGCCAGTAGTATTTGGGACAGGGGCAATCAGCCCCAGCATTTT. Its translation: CASSIWDRGNQPQHF. The chain employs TRBV19 and TRBJ1-5; 9 bases align to TRBD1. The V segment lost 3 bases and the J segment 2 bases; nucleotides outside the gene matches: 2. Germline CDR1 and CDR2: LNHDA and SQIVND (reference sequence). This CDR3 spans 15 amino acids.

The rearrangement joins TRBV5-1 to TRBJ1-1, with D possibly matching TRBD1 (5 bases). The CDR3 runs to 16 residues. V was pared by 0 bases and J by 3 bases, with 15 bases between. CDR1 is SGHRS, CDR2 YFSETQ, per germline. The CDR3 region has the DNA TGCGCCAGCAGCTTGGCGGCGACGGGGGAGGACACTGAAGCTTTCTTT. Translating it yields CASSLAATGEDTEAFF. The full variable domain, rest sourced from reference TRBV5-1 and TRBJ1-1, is KAGVTQTPRYLIKTRGQQVTLSCSPISGHRSVSWYQQTPGQGLQFLFEYFSETQRNKGNFPGRFSGRQFSNSRSEMNVSTLELGDSALYLCASSLAATGEDTEAFFGQGTRLTVV.

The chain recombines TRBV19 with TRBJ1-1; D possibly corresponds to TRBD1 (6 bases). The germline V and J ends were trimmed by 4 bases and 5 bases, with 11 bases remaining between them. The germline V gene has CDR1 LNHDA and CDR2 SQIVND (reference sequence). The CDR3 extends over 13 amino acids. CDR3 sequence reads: CASSSNRVTEAFF. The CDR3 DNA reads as TGTGCCAGTAGTAGCAACAGGGTAACTGAAGCTTTCTTT.

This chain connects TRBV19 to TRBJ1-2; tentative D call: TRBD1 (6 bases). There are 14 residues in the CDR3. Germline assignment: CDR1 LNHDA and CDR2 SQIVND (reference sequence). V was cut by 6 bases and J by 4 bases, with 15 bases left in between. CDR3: CASRSPGEGYGYTF. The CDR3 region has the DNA TGTGCCAGTAGGTCGCCAGGGGAAGGCTATGGCTACACCTTC. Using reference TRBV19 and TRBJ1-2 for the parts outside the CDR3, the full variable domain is DGGITQSPKYLFRKEGQNVTLSCEQNLNHDAMYWYRQDPGQGLRLIYYSQIVNDFQKGDIAEGYSVSREKKESFPLTVTSAQKNPTAFYLCASRSPGEGYGYTFGSGTRLTVV.

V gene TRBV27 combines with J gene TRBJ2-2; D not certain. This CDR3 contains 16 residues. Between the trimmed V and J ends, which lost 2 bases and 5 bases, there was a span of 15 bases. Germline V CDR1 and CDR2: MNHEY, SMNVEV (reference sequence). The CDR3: CASSLVGFASTGELFF. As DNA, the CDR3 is TGTGCCAGCAGTTTAGTAGGCTTTGCGTCAACCGGGGAGCTGTTTTTT.

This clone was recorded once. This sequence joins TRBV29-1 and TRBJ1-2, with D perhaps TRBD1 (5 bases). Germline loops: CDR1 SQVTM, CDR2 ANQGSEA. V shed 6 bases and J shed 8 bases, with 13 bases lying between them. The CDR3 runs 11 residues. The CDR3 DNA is TGCAGCGTCCTGGGGGGTGGAGGCTACACCTTC. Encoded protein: CSVLGGGGYTF.

The DNA for the CDR3 is TGTGCCAGCAGTGAACTAGCGGGGGGGCACGAGCAGTACTTC. As protein: CASSELAGGHEQYF. The chain is built from TRBV6-1 and TRBJ2-7; 12 bases map to TRBD2. Germline assignment: CDR1 MNHNS and CDR2 SASEGT. Trimming took 2 bases from V and 5 from J; bases not matched to a gene: 1. The CDR3 contains 14 residues.

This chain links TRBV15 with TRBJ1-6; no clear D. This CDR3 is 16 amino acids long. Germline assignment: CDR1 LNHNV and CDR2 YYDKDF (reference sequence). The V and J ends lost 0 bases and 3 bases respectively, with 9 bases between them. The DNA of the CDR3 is TGTGCCACCAGCAGAGATTGGATTCGCTATAATTCACCCCTCCACTTT. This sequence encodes CATSRDWIRYNSPLHF.

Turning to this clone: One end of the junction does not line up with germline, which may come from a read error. The CDR3 DNA is TGTGCCGGCAGCTTAGGGGACAGTAGCAATCAGCCCCAGCATTTT. Protein product: CAGSLGDSSNQPQHF. The chain links TRBV7-9 to TRBJ1-5, with 7 bases that match TRBD1. Per the germline V gene, CDR1 is SEHNR and CDR2 is FQNEAQ (reference sequence). CDR3 length equals 15 residues.

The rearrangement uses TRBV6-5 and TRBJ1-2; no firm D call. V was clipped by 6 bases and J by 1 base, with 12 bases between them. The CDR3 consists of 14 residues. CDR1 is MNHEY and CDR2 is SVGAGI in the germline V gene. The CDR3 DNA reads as TGTGCCAGCAGAACCCCTGGGGATAACTATGGCTACACCTTC. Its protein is CASRTPGDNYGYTF.

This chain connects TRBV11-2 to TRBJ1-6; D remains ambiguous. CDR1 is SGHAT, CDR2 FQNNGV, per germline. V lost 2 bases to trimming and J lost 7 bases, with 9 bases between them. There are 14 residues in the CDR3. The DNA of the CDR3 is TGTGCCAGCAGCTTAAGTTTCGGGAATTCACCCCTCCACTTT. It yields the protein CASSLSFGNSPLHF.

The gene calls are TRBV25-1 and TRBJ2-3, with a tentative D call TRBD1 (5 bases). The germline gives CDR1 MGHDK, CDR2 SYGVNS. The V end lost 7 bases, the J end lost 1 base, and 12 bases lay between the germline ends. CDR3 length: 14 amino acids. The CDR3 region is CASTDQGRTDTQYF. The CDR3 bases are TGTGCCAGCACGGATCAGGGCCGCACAGATACGCAGTATTTT.

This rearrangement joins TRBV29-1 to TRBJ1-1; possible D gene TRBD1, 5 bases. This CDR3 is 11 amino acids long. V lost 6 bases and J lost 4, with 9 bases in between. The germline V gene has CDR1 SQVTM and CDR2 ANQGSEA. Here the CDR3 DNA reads TGCAGCGTAAGGGACTCCACTGAAGCTTTCTTT. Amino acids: CSVRDSTEAFF.

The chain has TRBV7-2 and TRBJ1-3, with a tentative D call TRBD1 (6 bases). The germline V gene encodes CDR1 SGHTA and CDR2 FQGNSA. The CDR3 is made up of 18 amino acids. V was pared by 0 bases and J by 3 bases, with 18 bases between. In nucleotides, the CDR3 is TGTGCCAGCAGCTTAGCGCTCGGCAGGGGAGTAGTTGGAAACACCATATATTTT. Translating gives CASSLALGRGVVGNTIYF.

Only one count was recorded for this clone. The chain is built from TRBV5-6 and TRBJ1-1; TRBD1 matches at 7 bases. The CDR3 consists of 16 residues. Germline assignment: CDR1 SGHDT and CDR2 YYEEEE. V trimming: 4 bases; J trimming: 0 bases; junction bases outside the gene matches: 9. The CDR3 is CASSPRDRVLNTEAFF. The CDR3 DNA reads TGTGCCAGCAGCCCCCGGGACAGAGTTTTGAACACTGAAGCTTTCTTT.

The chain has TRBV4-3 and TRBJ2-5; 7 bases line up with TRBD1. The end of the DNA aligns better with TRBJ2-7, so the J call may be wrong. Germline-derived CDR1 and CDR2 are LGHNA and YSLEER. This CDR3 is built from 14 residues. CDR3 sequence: CASSQGTRGYEQYF. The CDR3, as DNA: TGCGCCAGCAGCCAAGGGACCAGGGGGTACGAGCAGTACTTC.

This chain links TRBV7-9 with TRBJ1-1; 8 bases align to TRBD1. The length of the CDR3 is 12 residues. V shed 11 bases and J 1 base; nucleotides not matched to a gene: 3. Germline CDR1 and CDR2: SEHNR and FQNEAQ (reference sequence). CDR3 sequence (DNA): TGTGCCGGCGGGACAGGGAACACTGAAGCTTTCTTT. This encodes CAGGTGNTEAFF. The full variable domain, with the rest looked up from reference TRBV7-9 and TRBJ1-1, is DTGVSQNPRHKITKRGQNVTFRCDPISEHNRLYWYRQTLGQGPEFLTYFQNEAQLEKSRLLSDRFSAERPKGSFSTLEIQRTEQGDSAMYLCAGGTGNTEAFFGQGTRLTVV.